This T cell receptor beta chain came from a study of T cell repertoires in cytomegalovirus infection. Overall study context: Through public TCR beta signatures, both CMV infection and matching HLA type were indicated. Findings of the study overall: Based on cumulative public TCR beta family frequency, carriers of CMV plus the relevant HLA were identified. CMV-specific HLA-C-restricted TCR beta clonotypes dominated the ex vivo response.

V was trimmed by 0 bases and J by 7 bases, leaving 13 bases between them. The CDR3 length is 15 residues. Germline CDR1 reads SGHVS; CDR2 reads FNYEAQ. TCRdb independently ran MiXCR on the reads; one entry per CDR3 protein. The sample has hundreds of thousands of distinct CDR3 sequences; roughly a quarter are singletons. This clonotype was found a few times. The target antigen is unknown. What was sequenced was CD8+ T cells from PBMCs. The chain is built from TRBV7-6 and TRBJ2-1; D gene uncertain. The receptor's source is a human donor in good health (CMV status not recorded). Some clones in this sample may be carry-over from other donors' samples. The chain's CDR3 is CASSLAGSVSNEQFF. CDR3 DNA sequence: TGTGCCAGCAGCTTAGCGGGTTCAGTTTCAAATGAGCAGTTCTTC.